Listed below are T cell receptor beta chains from one sample, sequenced in a study of blood T cell repertoires in COVID-19. Data came from immunoSEQ multiplex PCR; TCRdb stores just in-frame clones and leaves some out. The profile covers about 100,000 clones, with over 80% appearing a single time and approximately 4.1% taken by the ten largest. Sample: peripheral blood. Receptors originate from an older woman with acute or convalescent COVID-19. Both conserved end residues are part of each CDR3. Size tells how often a clone was seen (once, few, many) or the class of an expanded clone, and some rows leave it out.

v_call,clone_size,j_call,cdr3_aa
TRBV5-6,NA,TRBJ1-1,CASSLGLSREAFF
TRBV29-1,NA,TRBJ1-1,CSVLTGGNTEAFF
TRBV24-1,once,TRBJ2-2,CATSGNSGGRSTGELFF
TRBV19,NA,TRBJ2-3,CASSIDSHFAASGFTDTQYF
TRBV6-2/TRBV6-3,NA,TRBJ2-1,CASSLDGGREGEQFF
TRBV9,NA,TRBJ1-2,CASSVEGARGYTF
TRBV6-2/TRBV6-3,NA,TRBJ2-5,CASSYTRETQYF
TRBV6-6,NA,TRBJ1-2,CASSYTQGGGYTF
TRBV6-5,NA,TRBJ1-1,CASGDLIGEAFF
TRBV6-2/TRBV6-3,NA,TRBJ1-5,CASSSITGGRQPQHF
TRBV3-1/TRBV3-2,NA,TRBJ1-3,CASSGSDRGGNTIYF
TRBV19,NA,TRBJ1-4,CASSIVGAWDEKLFF
TRBV28,NA,TRBJ1-2,CASSNTGQYYGYTF
TRBV7-2,NA,TRBJ2-4,CASSFRQGANIQYF
TRBV5-1,NA,TRBJ2-7,CASSYGAVSYEQYF
TRBV28,NA,TRBJ1-1,CASSQNPQGQGF
TRBV11-2,NA,TRBJ2-3,CASSPRLALSTDTQYF
TRBV9,NA,TRBJ2-1,CASSVGGGNEQFF
TRBV7-8,NA,TRBJ2-7,CASRTEGEGLYEQYF
TRBV7-3,NA,TRBJ2-3,CASSLQGPGQGADTQYF
TRBV15,NA,TRBJ2-7,CATSRAGGPRYEQYF
TRBV5-6,NA,TRBJ2-7,CASSFGQGGLGEQYF
TRBV7-2,NA,TRBJ2-5,CASSPGTSGSSRETQYF
TRBV5-4,once,TRBJ2-3,CASSFGGPGTDTQYF
TRBV25-1,NA,TRBJ1-2,CASSAGRAYGYTF
TRBV5-5,NA,TRBJ1-2,CASSLGRVFEGYTF
TRBV5-1,NA,TRBJ2-3,CASSSGLAGGPDTQYF
TRBV24-1,few,TRBJ2-3,CATSVGGTGVDTQYF
TRBV5-4,NA,TRBJ1-6,CASRVGNSPLHF
TRBV13,NA,TRBJ2-1,CASSGTATYNEQFF
TRBV7-2,NA,TRBJ1-2,CASSYQTGLGNGYTF
TRBV9,NA,TRBJ1-6,CASSVATGEQSPLHF
TRBV27,NA,TRBJ1-1,CASSFPGEGAAEAFF
TRBV5-5,NA,TRBJ1-1,CASSLVQGAGTEAFF
TRBV6-5,NA,TRBJ1-1,CASSSSGRVVVAEAFF
TRBV5-1,few,TRBJ1-3,CASSLNSFSGNTIYF
TRBV5-6,NA,TRBJ2-1,CASSPDRGSSSYLLNEQFF
TRBV4-1,NA,TRBJ1-6,CASSQKQGVNSPLHF
TRBV29-1,once,TRBJ1-1,CSVQDSHTEAFF
TRBV11-3,NA,TRBJ2-3,CASSLPPGQDTNTDTQYF
TRBV4-1,once,TRBJ1-4,CASTTGSNEKLFF
TRBV28,NA,TRBJ1-4,CASSFPSEEKLFF
TRBV18,NA,TRBJ2-1,CASSPTSGRNNEQFF
TRBV5-1,NA,TRBJ2-3,CASLGLAGGDTTQYF
TRBV15,NA,TRBJ2-2,CATRLAGDNRGELFF
TRBV4-3,NA,TRBJ1-6,CASSLTPDQGARSPLHF
TRBV6-1,NA,TRBJ1-5,CASSEGGGHDQPQHF
TRBV5-1,NA,TRBJ1-3,CASSLQPLGGSGNTIYF
TRBV27,NA,TRBJ1-2,CASSFLRDSTLGGYTF
TRBV6-2/TRBV6-3,once,TRBJ2-1,CASSPRDRSYNEQFF
TRBV29-1,once,TRBJ1-5,CSARTTGLNQPQHF
TRBV4-2,once,TRBJ2-3,CASSQASLSGSSTDTQYF
TRBV4-1,NA,TRBJ2-1,CASSQGYAAGGLNEQFF
TRBV5-8,NA,TRBJ2-7,CASRQQGGHEQYF
TRBV15,few,TRBJ2-1,CATSRDLASGNNEQFF
TRBV23-1,NA,TRBJ1-1,CASNRSRGTEAFF
TRBV6-4,once,TRBJ2-3,CASSDSISSGEGTDTQYF
TRBV14,NA,TRBJ2-7,CASRGLADYEQYF
TRBV5-1,NA,TRBJ1-6,CASSLGGTLYNSPLHF
TRBV27,once,TRBJ1-1,CASTLQGGTEAFF